The 15 T cell receptor beta chains reported below all come from one sample, sequenced in a study of CD8 T cells in ankylosing spondylitis. Findings and caveats of the study: Ankylosing spondylitis blood appeared to carry a characteristic TCR beta motif of roughly eight highly homologous variants.

Their specific antigens are unknown. MiXCR, run by TCRdb on the 5' RACE reads, gives a single entry per CDR3 protein. The sample shows about 220,000 distinct CDR3 sequences, 6% to 8% of them seen only once. The sample consisted of blood, either unsorted or a sorted T cell fraction (not recorded which). Receptors were obtained from a male donor with ankylosing spondylitis.

The chain carries TRBV5-6 and TRBJ1-1; TRBD1 matches 8 bases. The germline V gene encodes CDR1 SGHDT and CDR2 YYEEEE. The CDR3 length is 17 residues. V lost 2 bases and J lost 1; bases outside the gene matches: 10. This CDR3 reads CASSFLYRGWRNTEAFF. In DNA, the CDR3 is TGTGCCAGCAGCTTTCTTTACAGGGGGTGGCGGAACACTGAAGCTTTCTTT. Combining the CDR3 with reference TRBV5-6 and TRBJ1-1 gives the whole variable domain DAGVTQSPTHLIKTRGQQVTLRCSPKSGHDTVSWYQQALGQGPQFIFQYYEEEERQRGNFPDRFSGHQFPNYSSELNVNALLLGDSALYLCASSFLYRGWRNTEAFFGQGTRLTVV.

This clonotype has at least ten counts. The rearrangement uses TRBV9 and TRBJ2-3; the match to TRBD2 covers 7 bases. The CDR3 has 16 amino acids. V gave up 3 bases and J gave up 1 base; unmatched junction bases: 8. Germline CDR1 and CDR2: SGDLS and YYNGEE. The chain's CDR3 is CASSAEGLAGTDTQYF. The CDR3, as DNA: TGTGCCAGCAGCGCAGAAGGTCTAGCGGGCACAGATACGCAGTATTTT.

This chain links TRBV10-1 with TRBJ2-1; perhaps TRBD2 as D (5 bases). The CDR3 spans 15 residues. Per germline, CDR1 WNHNN and CDR2 SYGVQD (reference sequence). Trimming stripped 2 bases from V and 4 bases from J, with 12 bases between. In DNA, the CDR3 is TGCGCCAGCAGTGAGGGACTTTTGGGGTACAATGAGCAGTTCTTC. Translated, it gives CASSEGLLGYNEQFF.

Many counts were recorded for this clonotype. This sequence joins TRBV29-1 and TRBJ1-2, with D hard to call. Trimming stripped 5 bases from V and 8 bases from J, with 12 bases between. Germline V gives CDR1 SQVTM, CDR2 ANQGSEA. This CDR3 region has 11 residues. The DNA of the CDR3 is TGCAGCGTTCCCCGGAAATCGGGCTACACCTTC. It specifies CSVPRKSGYTF.

This clonotype was seen a handful of times. The DNA for the CDR3 is TGCAGTGCTAGAGGGATGGCAGGGTCCTACAATGAGCAGTTCTTC. Amino acids: CSARGMAGSYNEQFF. V gene TRBV20-1 combines with J gene TRBJ2-1, with D possibly matching TRBD1 (5 bases). The CDR3 extends over 15 amino acids. Germline V lookup: CDR1 DFQATT, CDR2 SNEGSKA (reference sequence). Trimming shortened V by 1 base and J by 1 base, and 11 bases separated the two germline ends.

This clonotype has only a few counts. The CDR3 is CASSLPGEANTEAFF. The CDR3 DNA reads TGCGCCAGCAGCCTCCCAGGGGAAGCGAACACTGAAGCTTTCTTT. The rearrangement joins TRBV4-3 to TRBJ1-1; possibly TRBD1 for D (6 bases). V lost 4 bases and J 1 base, leaving 13 bases between the germline ends. The CDR3 is 15 residues long. Germline V gene sequence: CDR1 LGHNA, CDR2 YSLEER.

At least ten counts were recorded for this clonotype. The chain joins TRBV28 to TRBJ2-3, with D maybe TRBD1 (5 bases). The CDR3 extends over 17 amino acids. Per germline, CDR1 MDHEN and CDR2 SYDVKM. Trimming left V 5 bases short and J 3 bases short, with 21 bases between. The CDR3 sequence is CASSPLGPGLGTDTQYF. CDR3 in DNA: TGTGCCAGCAGTCCCCTAGGGCCAGGGTTAGGAACAGATACGCAGTATTTT.

Ten or more counts support this clonotype. The rearrangement uses TRBV6-5 and TRBJ2-2; possible D gene TRBD1, 6 bases. The V gene's germline CDR1 is MNHEY and CDR2 SVGAGI. The V end lost 2 bases, the J end lost 2 bases, and 15 bases lay between the germline ends. The CDR3 has 17 amino acids. The CDR3 spells CASSYQSGTINTGELFF. The CDR3 DNA follows: TGTGCCAGCAGTTACCAGAGTGGGACAATAAACACCGGGGAGCTGTTTTTT.

The J gene is TRBJ2-1, the V gene TRBV29-1; D is undetermined. CDR3 length equals 13 residues. CDR1 and CDR2 from the germline V gene are SQVTM and ANQGSEA. V shed 5 bases and J shed 6 bases, with 14 bases lying between them. CDR3 sequence reads: CSVRLVTSNEQFF. The CDR3 DNA reads TGCAGCGTTCGTCTCGTGACATCCAATGAGCAGTTCTTC.

This clonotype was seen a handful of times. The chain is built from TRBV28 and TRBJ1-3; the D is unclear. Germline loops: CDR1 MDHEN, CDR2 SYDVKM. The CDR3 runs to 13 residues. Trimming left V 6 bases short and J 6 bases short, with 12 bases between. For the CDR3, the DNA is TGTGCCAGCAGGAAGCGGACTACAAACACCATATATTTT. Protein product: CASRKRTTNTIYF.

This clonotype was seen at least ten times. The chain uses TRBV6-2 or TRBV6-3 and TRBJ2-1, with D perhaps TRBD2 (6 bases). The germline V and J ends were trimmed by 6 bases and 4 bases, with 16 bases remaining between them. Germline-derived CDR1 and CDR2 are MNHEY and SVGEGT. The length of the CDR3 is 15 residues. The CDR3 loop reads CASSLKDREYNEQFF. CDR3 nucleotides: TGTGCCAGCAGCCTTAAAGACCGGGAGTACAATGAGCAGTTCTTC.

At least ten counts were recorded for this clonotype. V usage is TRBV4-2 and J usage is TRBJ1-1, with 8 bases lining up with TRBD1. V dropped 0 bases and J dropped 1; count of bases not matched to a gene: 1. The CDR3 consists of 15 residues. Germline CDR1 LGHNA, CDR2 YNFKEQ. This chain's CDR3 is CASSQDGTGNTEAFF. CDR3 DNA sequence: TGTGCCAGCAGCCAAGACGGGACAGGGAACACTGAAGCTTTCTTT.

This clonotype was seen at least ten times. This chain connects TRBV28 to TRBJ2-5, with 10 nucleotides matching TRBD2. This CDR3 region has 13 residues. Germline assignment: CDR1 MDHEN and CDR2 SYDVKM. V lost 6 bases, J lost 5 bases, and 3 bases stayed unmatched. CDR3 region: CASRLTSGETQYF. CDR3 DNA sequence: TGTGCCAGCAGACTGACTAGCGGGGAGACCCAGTACTTC. Complete variable domain (other parts from reference TRBV28 and TRBJ2-5): DVKVTQSSRYLVKRTGEKVFLECVQDMDHENMFWYRQDPGLGLRLIYFSYDVKMKEKGDIPEGYSVSREKKERFSLILESASTNQTSMYLCASRLTSGETQYFGPGTRLLVL.

This clonotype was detected ten times or more. CDR3 nucleotide sequence: TGTGCCAGCAGCTTCCGCTACGAGCAGTACTTC. Protein sequence: CASSFRYEQYF. The rearrangement joins TRBV11-2 to TRBJ2-7; D is undetermined. The CDR3 runs to 11 residues. Germline CDR1 SGHAT, CDR2 FQNNGV. Between the trimmed V and J ends, which lost 3 bases and 3 bases, there was a span of 3 bases.

This clonotype was recorded at least ten times. This CDR3 reads CASSHGSYAYNEQFF. The CDR3 nucleotides read TGTGCCAGCAGCCATGGGAGCTATGCCTACAATGAGCAGTTCTTC. The chain employs TRBV12-3 or TRBV12-4 and TRBJ2-1, with a possible D match to TRBD2 (5 bases). This CDR3 has 15 amino acids. V lost 6 bases and J 2 bases, leaving 14 bases between the germline ends.